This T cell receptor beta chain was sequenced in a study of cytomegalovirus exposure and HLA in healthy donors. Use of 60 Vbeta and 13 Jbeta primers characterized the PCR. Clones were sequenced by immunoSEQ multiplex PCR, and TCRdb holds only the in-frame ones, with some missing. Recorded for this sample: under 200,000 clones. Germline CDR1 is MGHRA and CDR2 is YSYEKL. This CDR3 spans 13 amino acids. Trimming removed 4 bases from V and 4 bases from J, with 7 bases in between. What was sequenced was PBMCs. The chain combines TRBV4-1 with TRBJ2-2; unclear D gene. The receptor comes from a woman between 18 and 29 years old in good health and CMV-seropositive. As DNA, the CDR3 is TGCGCCAGCAGCCCAGGCTCCACCGGGGAGCTGTTTTTT. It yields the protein CASSPGSTGELFF.